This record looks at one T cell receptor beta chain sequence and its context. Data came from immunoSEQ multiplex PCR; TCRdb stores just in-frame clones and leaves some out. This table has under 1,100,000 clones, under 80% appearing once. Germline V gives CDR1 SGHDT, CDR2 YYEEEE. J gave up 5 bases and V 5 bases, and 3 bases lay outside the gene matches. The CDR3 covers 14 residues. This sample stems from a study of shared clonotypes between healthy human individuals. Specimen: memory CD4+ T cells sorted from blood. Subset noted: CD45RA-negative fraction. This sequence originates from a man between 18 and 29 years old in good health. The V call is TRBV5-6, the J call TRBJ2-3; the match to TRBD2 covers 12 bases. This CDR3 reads CASRATSGGDTQYF. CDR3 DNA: TGTGCCAGCAGAGCGACTAGCGGGGGAGATACGCAGTATTTT.